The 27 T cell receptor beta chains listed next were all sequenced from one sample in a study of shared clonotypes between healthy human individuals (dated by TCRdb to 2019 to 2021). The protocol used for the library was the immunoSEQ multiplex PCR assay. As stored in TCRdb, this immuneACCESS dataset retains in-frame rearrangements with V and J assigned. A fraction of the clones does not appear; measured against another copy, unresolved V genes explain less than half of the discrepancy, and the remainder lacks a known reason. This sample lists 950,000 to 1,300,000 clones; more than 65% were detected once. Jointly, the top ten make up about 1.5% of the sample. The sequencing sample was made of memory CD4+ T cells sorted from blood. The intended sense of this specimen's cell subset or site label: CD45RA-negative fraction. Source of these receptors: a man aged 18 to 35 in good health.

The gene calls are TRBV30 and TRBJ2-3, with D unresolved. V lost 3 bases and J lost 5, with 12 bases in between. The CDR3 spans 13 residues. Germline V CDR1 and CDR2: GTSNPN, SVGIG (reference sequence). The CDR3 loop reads CAWSLNIEDTQYF. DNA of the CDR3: TGTGCCTGGAGCCTAAACATAGAAGATACGCAGTATTTT.

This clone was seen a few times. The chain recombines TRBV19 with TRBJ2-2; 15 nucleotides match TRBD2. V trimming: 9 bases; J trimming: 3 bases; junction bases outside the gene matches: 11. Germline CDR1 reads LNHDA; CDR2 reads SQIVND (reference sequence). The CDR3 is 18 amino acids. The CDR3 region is CASRGGLAGGLDTGELFF. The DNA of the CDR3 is TGTGCCAGCCGGGGGGGACTAGCGGGAGGTCTAGACACCGGGGAGCTGTTTTTT.

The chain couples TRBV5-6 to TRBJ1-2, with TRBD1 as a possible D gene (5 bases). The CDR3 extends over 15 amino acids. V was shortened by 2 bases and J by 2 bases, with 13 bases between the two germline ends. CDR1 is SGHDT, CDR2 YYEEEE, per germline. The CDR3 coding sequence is TGTGCCAGCAGCTTAATGGGGCGAGGAAACTATGGCTACACCTTC. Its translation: CASSLMGRGNYGYTF. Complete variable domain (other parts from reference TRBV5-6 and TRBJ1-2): DAGVTQSPTHLIKTRGQQVTLRCSPKSGHDTVSWYQQALGQGPQFIFQYYEEEERQRGNFPDRFSGHQFPNYSSELNVNALLLGDSALYLCASSLMGRGNYGYTFGSGTRLTVV.

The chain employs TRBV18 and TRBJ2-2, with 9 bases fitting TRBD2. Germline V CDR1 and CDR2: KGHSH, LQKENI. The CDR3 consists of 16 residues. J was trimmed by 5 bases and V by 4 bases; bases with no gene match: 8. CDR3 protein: CASSQLSGSYTGELFF. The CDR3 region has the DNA TGTGCCAGCTCACAGCTTAGCGGGAGTTATACCGGGGAGCTGTTTTTT.

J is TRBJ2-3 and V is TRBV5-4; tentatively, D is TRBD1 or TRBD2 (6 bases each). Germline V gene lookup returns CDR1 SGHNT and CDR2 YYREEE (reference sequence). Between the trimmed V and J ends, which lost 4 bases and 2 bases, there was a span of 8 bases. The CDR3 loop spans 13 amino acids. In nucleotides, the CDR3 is TGTGCCAGCAGCGGGGGGCACACAGATACGCAGTATTTT. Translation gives CASSGGHTDTQYF. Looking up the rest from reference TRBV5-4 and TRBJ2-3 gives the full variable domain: ETGVTQSPTHLIKTRGQQVTLRCSSQSGHNTVSWYQQALGQGPQFIFQYYREEENGRGNFPPRFSGLQFPNYSSELNVNALELDDSALYLCASSGGHTDTQYFGPGTRLTVL.

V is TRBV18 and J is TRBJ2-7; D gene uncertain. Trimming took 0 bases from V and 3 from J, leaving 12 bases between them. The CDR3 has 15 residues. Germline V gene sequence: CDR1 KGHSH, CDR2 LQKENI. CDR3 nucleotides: TGTGCCAGCTCACCACCCACACCGGTTGGCTACGAGCAGTACTTC. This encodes CASSPPTPVGYEQYF.

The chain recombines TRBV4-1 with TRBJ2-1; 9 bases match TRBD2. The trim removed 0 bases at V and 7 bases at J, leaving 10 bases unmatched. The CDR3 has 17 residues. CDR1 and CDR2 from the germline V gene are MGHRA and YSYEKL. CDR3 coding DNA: TGCGCCAGCAGCCAAGAGTACTGGGCTAGCGGGGTTAATGAGCAGTTCTTC. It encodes CASSQEYWASGVNEQFF.

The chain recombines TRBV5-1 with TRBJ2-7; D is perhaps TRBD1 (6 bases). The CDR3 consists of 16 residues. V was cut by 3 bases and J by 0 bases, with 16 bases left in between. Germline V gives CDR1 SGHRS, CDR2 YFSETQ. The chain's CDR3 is CASSSRTVGASYEQYF. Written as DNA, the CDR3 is TGCGCCAGCAGCTCACGGACAGTCGGGGCCTCCTACGAGCAGTACTTC.

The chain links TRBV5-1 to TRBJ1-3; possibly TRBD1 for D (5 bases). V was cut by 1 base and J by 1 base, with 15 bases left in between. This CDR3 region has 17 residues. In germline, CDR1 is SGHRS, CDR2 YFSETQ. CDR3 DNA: TGCGCCAGCAGCTTGCGCTCCGGGACTGATTCTGGAAACACCATATATTTT. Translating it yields CASSLRSGTDSGNTIYF.

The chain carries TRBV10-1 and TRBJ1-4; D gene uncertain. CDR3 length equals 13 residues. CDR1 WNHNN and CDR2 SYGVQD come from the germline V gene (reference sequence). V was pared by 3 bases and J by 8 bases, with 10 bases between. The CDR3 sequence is CASSDGPGEKLFF. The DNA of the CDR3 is TGCGCCAGCAGTGATGGACCGGGCGAAAAACTGTTTTTT.

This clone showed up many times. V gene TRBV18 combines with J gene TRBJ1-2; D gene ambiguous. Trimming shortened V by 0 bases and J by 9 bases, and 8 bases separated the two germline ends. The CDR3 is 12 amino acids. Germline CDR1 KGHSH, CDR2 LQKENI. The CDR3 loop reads CASSPPYGSYTF. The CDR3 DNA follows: TGTGCCAGCTCACCACCTTACGGGAGCTACACCTTC. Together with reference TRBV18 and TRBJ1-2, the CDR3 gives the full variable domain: NAGVMQNPRHLVRRRGQEARLRCSPMKGHSHVYWYRQLPEEGLKFMVYLQKENIIDESGMPKERFSAEFPKEGPSILRIQQVVRGDSAAYFCASSPPYGSYTFGSGTRLTVV.

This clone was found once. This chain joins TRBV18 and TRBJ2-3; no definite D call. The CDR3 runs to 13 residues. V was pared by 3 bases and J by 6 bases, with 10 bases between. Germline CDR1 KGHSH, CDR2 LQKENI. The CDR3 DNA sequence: TGTGCCAGCTCACCCTTCAACGGCGATACGCAGTATTTT. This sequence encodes CASSPFNGDTQYF.

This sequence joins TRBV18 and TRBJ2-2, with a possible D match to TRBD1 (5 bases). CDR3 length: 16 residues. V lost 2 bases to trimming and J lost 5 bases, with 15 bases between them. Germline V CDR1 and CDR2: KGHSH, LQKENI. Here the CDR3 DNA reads TGTGCCAGCTCACCAAAACTCAGGGAAGGGACCGGGGAGCTGTTTTTT. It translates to CASSPKLREGTGELFF. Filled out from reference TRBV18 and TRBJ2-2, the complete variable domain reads NAGVMQNPRHLVRRRGQEARLRCSPMKGHSHVYWYRQLPEEGLKFMVYLQKENIIDESGMPKERFSAEFPKEGPSILRIQQVVRGDSAAYFCASSPKLREGTGELFFGEGSRLTVL.

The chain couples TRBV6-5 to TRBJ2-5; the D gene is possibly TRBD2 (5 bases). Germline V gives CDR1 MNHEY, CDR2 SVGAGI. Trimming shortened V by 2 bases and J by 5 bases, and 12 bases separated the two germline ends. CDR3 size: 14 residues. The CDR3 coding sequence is TGTGCCAGCAGTTACGGCGGGCCGGGGGAGACCCAGTACTTC. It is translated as CASSYGGPGETQYF.

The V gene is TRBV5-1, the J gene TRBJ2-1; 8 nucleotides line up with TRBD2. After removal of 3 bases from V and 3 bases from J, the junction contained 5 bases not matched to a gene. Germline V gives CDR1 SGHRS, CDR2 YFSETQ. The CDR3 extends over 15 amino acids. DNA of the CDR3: TGCGCCAGCAGCTCGACTAGCGAGTACTACAATGAGCAGTTCTTC. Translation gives CASSSTSEYYNEQFF.

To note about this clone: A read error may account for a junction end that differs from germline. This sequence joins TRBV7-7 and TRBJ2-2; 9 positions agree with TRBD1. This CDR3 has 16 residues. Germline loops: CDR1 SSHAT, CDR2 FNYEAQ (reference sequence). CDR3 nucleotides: TGTGCTAGCAGCCCAGCGGGACAGGGTGGCGCCGGGGAGCTGTTTTTT. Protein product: CASSPAGQGGAGELFF.

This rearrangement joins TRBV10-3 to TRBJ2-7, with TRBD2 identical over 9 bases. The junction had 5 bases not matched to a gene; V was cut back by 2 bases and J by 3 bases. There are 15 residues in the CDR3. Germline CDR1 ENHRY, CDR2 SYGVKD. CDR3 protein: CAISEASGIGYEQYF. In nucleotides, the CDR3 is TGTGCCATCAGTGAGGCTAGCGGGATCGGCTACGAGCAGTACTTC.

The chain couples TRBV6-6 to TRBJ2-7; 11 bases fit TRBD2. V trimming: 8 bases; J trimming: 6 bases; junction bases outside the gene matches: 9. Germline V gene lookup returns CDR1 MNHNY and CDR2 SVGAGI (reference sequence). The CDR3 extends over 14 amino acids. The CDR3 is CASVGTSGQGEQYF. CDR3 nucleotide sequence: TGTGCCAGCGTGGGGACTAGCGGACAGGGCGAGCAGTACTTC.

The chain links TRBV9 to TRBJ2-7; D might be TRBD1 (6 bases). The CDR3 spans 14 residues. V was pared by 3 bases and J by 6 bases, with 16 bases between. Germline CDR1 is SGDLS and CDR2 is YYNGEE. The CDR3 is CASSAKQGPREQYF. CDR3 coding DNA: TGTGCCAGCAGCGCAAAACAGGGCCCGCGCGAGCAGTACTTC.

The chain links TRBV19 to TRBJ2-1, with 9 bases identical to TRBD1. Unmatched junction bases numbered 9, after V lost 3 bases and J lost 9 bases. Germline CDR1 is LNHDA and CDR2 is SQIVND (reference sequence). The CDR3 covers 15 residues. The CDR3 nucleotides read TGTGCCAGTAGTATTGGGGCACAGGGGGCGGGTGAGCAGTTCTTC. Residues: CASSIGAQGAGEQFF.

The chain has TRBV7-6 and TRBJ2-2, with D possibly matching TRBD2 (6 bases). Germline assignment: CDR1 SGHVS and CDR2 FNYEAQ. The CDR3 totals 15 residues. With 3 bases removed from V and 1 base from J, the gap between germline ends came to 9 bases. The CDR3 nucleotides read TGTGCCAGCAGCTTGGGGGGACTGAACACCGGGGAGCTGTTTTTT. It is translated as CASSLGGLNTGELFF. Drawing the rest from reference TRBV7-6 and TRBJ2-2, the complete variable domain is GAGVSQSPRYKVTKRGQDVALRCDPISGHVSLYWYRQALGQGPEFLTYFNYEAQQDKSGLPNDRFSAERPEGSISTLTIQRTEQRDSAMYRCASSLGGLNTGELFFGEGSRLTVL.

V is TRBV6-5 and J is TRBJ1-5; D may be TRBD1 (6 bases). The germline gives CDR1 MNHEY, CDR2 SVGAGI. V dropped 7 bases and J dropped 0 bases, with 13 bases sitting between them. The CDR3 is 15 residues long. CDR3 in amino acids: CASTAGVDSNQPQHF. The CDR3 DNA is TGTGCCAGCACCGCAGGGGTGGATAGCAATCAGCCCCAGCATTTT.

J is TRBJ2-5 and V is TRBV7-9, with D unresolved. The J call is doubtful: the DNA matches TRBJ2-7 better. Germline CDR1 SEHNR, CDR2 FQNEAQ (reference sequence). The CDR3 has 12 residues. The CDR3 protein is CASSPFGYEQYF. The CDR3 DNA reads TGTGCCAGCAGCCCCTTTGGTTACGAGCAGTACTTC.

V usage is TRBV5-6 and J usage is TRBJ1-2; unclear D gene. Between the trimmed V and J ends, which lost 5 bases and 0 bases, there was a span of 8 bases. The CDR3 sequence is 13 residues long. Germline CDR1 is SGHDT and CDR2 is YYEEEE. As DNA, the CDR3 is TGTGCCAGCAGTCTTAACACTAACTATGGCTACACCTTC. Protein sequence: CASSLNTNYGYTF. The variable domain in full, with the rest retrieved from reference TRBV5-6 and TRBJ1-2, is DAGVTQSPTHLIKTRGQQVTLRCSPKSGHDTVSWYQQALGQGPQFIFQYYEEEERQRGNFPDRFSGHQFPNYSSELNVNALLLGDSALYLCASSLNTNYGYTFGSGTRLTVV.

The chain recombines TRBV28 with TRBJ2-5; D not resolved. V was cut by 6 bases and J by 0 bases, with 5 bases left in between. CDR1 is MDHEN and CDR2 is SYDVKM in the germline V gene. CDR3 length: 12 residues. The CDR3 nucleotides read TGTGCCAGCAGCCGTAACCAAGAGACCCAGTACTTC. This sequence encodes CASSRNQETQYF.

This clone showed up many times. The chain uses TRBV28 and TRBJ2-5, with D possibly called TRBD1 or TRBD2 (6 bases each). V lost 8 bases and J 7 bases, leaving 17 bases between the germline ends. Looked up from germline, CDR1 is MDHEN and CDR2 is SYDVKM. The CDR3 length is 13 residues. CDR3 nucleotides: TGTGCCAGCCGTTCTGGGGGGCGGGGGACCCAGTACTTC. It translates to CASRSGGRGTQYF. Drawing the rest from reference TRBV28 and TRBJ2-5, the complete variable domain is DVKVTQSSRYLVKRTGEKVFLECVQDMDHENMFWYRQDPGLGLRLIYFSYDVKMKEKGDIPEGYSVSREKKERFSLILESASTNQTSMYLCASRSGGRGTQYFGPGTRLLVL.

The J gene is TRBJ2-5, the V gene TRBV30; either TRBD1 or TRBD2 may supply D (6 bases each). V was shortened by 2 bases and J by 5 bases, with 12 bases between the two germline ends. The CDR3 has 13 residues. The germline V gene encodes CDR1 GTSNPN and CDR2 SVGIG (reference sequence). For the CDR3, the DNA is TGTGCCTGGAGTTGGGGGGCGGGTGAGACCCAGTACTTC. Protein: CAWSWGAGETQYF.